This T cell receptor (beta chain) was sequenced in a study of breast tumors, draining lymph nodes, adjacent tissues (dated by TCRdb to about 2016). Regarding the study in general: TCR beta repertoires were compared across tumor, adjacent nontumor tissue and axillary lymph nodes obtained from breast cancer patients. In human breast cancer, the study set out to evaluate how tumor, surrounding tissue and draining lymph node repertoires relate to one another and whether T cells may move between these sites.

Sequencing used an Illumina HiSeq 2000. Multiplex PCR amplification was used to generate the TCR beta chain libraries. High-throughput sequencing was used to analyze the amplified TCR beta chain products. Through fastp at Q25 and MiXCR, TCRdb rebuilt clones from the public reads, retaining in-frame beta chains. Rows merge per CDR3 protein into single entries with the most common DNA and genes. This sample has about 200,000 distinct CDR3 sequences in its table, and about 32% of those were observed once. Around 4.5% of the sample lies in the top ten. This clonotype was counted ten times or more. What antigen it recognizes has not been identified. No quality values exist for individual bases; no much larger clone is one base distant. Lymph node samples were obtained from the axillary draining lymph nodes of breast cancer patients. Its CDR3 holds 15 amino acids, cysteine through phenylalanine. The only DNA kept is the CDR3, 45 bases in frame from the first base. Trimming accounts for 1 base at V and 3 bases at J, while the number of junction bases matched to no gene is 9. CDR1 GTSNPN and CDR2 SVGIG were looked up in the germline V gene (reference sequence).

Results and caveats for the whole study, not just this receptor: Tumor and nontumor tissue repertoires were significantly more similar in luminal-like than in basal-like breast cancer. The data were considered consistent with most tumor T cells being derived from the lymph node and subsequently expanding within tumor tissue. The conclusion that tumor T cells originate in lymph nodes was presented as consistent with a hypothesis rather than as directly demonstrated. Tumors showed preferential V and J gene usage, and their T-cell repertoire diversity fell below that of lymph nodes yet above that of nontumor tissue.

The chain joins TRBV30 to TRBJ2-7, with 7 bases aligning to TRBD2. Sequencing was carried out using axillary lymph node tissue. This TCR came from a female donor with breast cancer. Some clones in this sample may be carry-over from other donors' samples. CDR3 protein: CAWSARTGGRYEQYF. The DNA reads TGTGCCTGGAGTGCAAGGACGGGGGGACGCTACGAGCAGTACTTC.